Following are 10 T cell receptor beta chains from one sample sequenced in a study of shared clonotypes between healthy human individuals (dated by TCRdb to 2018 to 2021). Library prep was done by the immunoSEQ multiplex PCR assay. Here the immuneACCESS table is served through TCRdb, limited to in-frame sequences with V and J called. Missing clones are a known gap in these copies; in checked studies unresolved V genes cover under half, and the rest lacks a known reason. Recorded for this sample are about 700,000 clones; 74% of them occurred a single time. The top ten clonotypes cover approximately 1.8% of the sample. Sequencing was done on a sample of memory CD4+ T cells sorted from blood. The meaning of the sample's cell subset or site label: CD45RA-negative fraction. These receptors were taken from a woman in her twenties or thirties in good health.

The V and J genes are TRBV6-6 and TRBJ1-1; TRBD1 aligns across 8 bases. With 5 bases clipped from V and 6 bases from J, the junction kept 8 bases outside the gene matches. In germline, CDR1 is MNHNY, CDR2 SVGAGI (reference sequence). The CDR3 length is 14 residues. The DNA of the CDR3 is TGTGCCAGCAGTAACCACAGGGGGGAGGCTGAAGCTTTCTTT. Amino acids: CASSNHRGEAEAFF.

A few counts support this clone. The chain uses TRBV9 and TRBJ2-1; D is undetermined. Germline CDR1 is SGDLS and CDR2 is YYNGEE. This CDR3 region has 13 residues. The V gene lost 6 bases and the J gene lost 0 bases, with 7 bases spanning the gap. The CDR3 region has the DNA TGTGCCAGCAACCGCGGCTCCTACAATGAGCAGTTCTTC. The encoded protein is CASNRGSYNEQFF. Looking up the rest from reference TRBV9 and TRBJ2-1 gives the full variable domain: DSGVTQTPKHLITATGQRVTLRCSPRSGDLSVYWYQQSLDQGLQFLIQYYNGEERAKGNILERFSAQQFPDLHSELNLSSLELGDSALYFCASNRGSYNEQFFGPGTRLTVL.

The rearrangement links TRBV7-3 to TRBJ2-6, with 7 bases identical to TRBD1. This CDR3 has 16 residues. Trimming took 5 bases from V and 1 from J; bases not matched to a gene: 5. The V gene's germline CDR1 is SGHTA and CDR2 FQGTGA. CDR3 bases: TGTGCCAGCAGCGCAAACAGGGGATCTGGGGCCAACGTCCTGACTTTC. It specifies CASSANRGSGANVLTF.

Points on this clone: This likely traces to a read error, being one base from a far larger clone. This sequence joins TRBV7-2 and TRBJ2-5; 7 bases are a match to TRBD2. The J call may be mistaken, given a closer DNA end match to TRBJ2-7. Germline V gene lookup returns CDR1 SGHTA and CDR2 FQGNSA. There are 16 residues in the CDR3. The CDR3 sequence: CVSSLTSGGGTYEQYF. The CDR3 nucleotides are TGTGTCAGCAGCTTAACGTCGGGGGGAGGGACCTACGAGCAGTACTTC.

The chain recombines TRBV28 with TRBJ2-1, with D hard to call. This CDR3 is built from 13 residues. Germline values: CDR1 MDHEN, CDR2 SYDVKM. Trimming pared 3 bases from V and 3 bases from J, leaving 6 bases between. Here the CDR3 DNA reads TGTGCCAGCAGTTTCTACAGCTACAATGAGCAGTTCTTC. Residues: CASSFYSYNEQFF.

The count of this clone is one. The V and J genes are TRBV6-5 and TRBJ2-7; 11 bases map to TRBD2. Germline V CDR1 and CDR2: MNHEY, SVGAGI. J was trimmed by 3 bases and V by 4 bases; bases with no gene match: 8. This CDR3 has 16 amino acids. CDR3 sequence (DNA): TGTGCCAGCAGTTTCGACTCCGGGACTAGCGGCTACGAGCAGTACTTC. Protein sequence: CASSFDSGTSGYEQYF.

The chain recombines TRBV2 with TRBJ2-5, with TRBD1 matching 8 bases. The CDR3 is made up of 13 amino acids. Germline CDR1 is SNHLY and CDR2 is FYNNEI. V trimming: 10 bases; J trimming: 4 bases; junction bases outside the gene matches: 8. DNA for the CDR3: TGTGCCACCTGCCGAGACAGGGGAGAGACCCAGTACTTC. It is translated as CATCRDRGETQYF.

This clone was found many times. The V call is TRBV2, the J call TRBJ2-5, with D possibly called TRBD1 or TRBD2 (6 bases each). Germline V CDR1 and CDR2: SNHLY, FYNNEI. V was shortened by 5 bases and J by 4 bases, with 26 bases between the two germline ends. The CDR3 has 18 residues. The CDR3 DNA follows: TGTGCCAGCAGTACCACACCTGCTGGGACTTCCAGGGGAGAGACCCAGTACTTC. Translating gives CASSTTPAGTSRGETQYF.

J is TRBJ2-1 and V is TRBV28, with TRBD1 identical over 9 bases. The CDR3 consists of 17 residues. Germline assignment: CDR1 MDHEN and CDR2 SYDVKM. V shed 5 bases and J 3 bases; nucleotides not matched to a gene: 11. The CDR3 sequence is CASSPPPGTGYYNEQFF. CDR3 sequence (DNA): TGTGCCAGCAGTCCCCCTCCCGGGACAGGGTACTACAATGAGCAGTTCTTC.

The rearrangement uses TRBV30 and TRBJ1-5, with D uncertain. CDR1 and CDR2 from the germline V gene are GTSNPN and SVGIG (reference sequence). The germline V and J ends were trimmed by 1 base and 5 bases, with 9 bases remaining between them. The CDR3 has 13 residues. This CDR3 reads CAWSGGIDQPQHF. CDR3 DNA sequence: TGTGCCTGGAGTGGGGGAATAGATCAGCCCCAGCATTTT.